The source of this T cell receptor (beta chain) is a study of OX40 agonist ivuxolimab in advanced cancers. Across the study: At doses from 0.01 to 10 mg/kg, patients were given intravenous ivuxolimab every 2 weeks. Antecedent anti-PD-1, anti-PD-L1 or anti-CTLA-4 therapy was permissible, with under 50% having received some.

Assay: immunoSEQ multiplex PCR; the TCRdb copy retains only in-frame clones and omits some. The profile covers about 50,000 clones, with approximately 83% appearing a single time and approximately 15% taken by the ten largest. The CDR3 runs to 15 residues. With 7 bases clipped from V and 4 bases from J, the junction kept 6 bases outside the gene matches. Germline CDR1 and CDR2: SNHLY and FYNNEI. The input for sequencing was CD4+ or CD8+ T cells sorted from blood, taken in a trial of the OX40 agonist ivuxolimab. This clonotype was sampled from an adult with an advanced solid tumor such as melanoma, head and neck, liver or kidney cancer. This sequence joins TRBV2 and TRBJ2-5, with 13 positions matching TRBD2. The CDR3 spells CASTSLAGGRETQYF. Written as DNA, the CDR3 is TGTGCCAGCACATCACTAGCGGGAGGGAGAGAGACCCAGTACTTC.